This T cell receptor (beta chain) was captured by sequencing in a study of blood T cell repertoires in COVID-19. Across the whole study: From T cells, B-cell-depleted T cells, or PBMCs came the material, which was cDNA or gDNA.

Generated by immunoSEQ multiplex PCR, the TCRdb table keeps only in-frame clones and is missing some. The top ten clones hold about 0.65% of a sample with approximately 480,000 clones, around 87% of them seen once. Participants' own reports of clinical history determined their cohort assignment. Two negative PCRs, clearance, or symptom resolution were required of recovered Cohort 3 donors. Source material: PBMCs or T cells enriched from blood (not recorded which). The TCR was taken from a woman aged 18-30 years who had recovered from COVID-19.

CDR3 protein: CASSLETGGPYEQYF. In nucleotides, the CDR3 is TGCGCCAGCAGCTTGGAGACAGGCGGGCCTTACGAGCAGTACTTC. The J gene is TRBJ2-7, the V gene TRBV5-1, with a tentative D call TRBD1 (6 bases). CDR3 length: 15 residues. The V end was cut by 0 bases, the J end by 4 bases, with 14 bases between. CDR1 and CDR2 (germline): SGHRS, YFSETQ.